This note documents a single T cell receptor beta chain sequence. The sample belongs to a study of monozygotic twins with inflammatory bowel disease. Germline CDR1 is MNHNS and CDR2 is SASEGT. CDR3 size: 16 residues. TCRdb reworked the 5' RACE reads into one entry per CDR3 protein, no DNA. The listing contains about 43,000 distinct CDR3 sequences. Sequenced sample: blood. The receptor was derived from a human donor with ulcerative colitis or Crohn's disease, or a healthy co-twin of an affected twin (not recorded which). The V gene is TRBV6-1, the J gene TRBJ1-5; as DNA is missing, the TRBD1 call by TCRdb cannot be tested. The CDR3 region is CASFELGQYLSQPQHF.